A single TCR beta chain is shown here with its context. What it binds is unknown. The data stem from a study of graft-versus-host responses after intestinal transplantation. Study observations and caveats: Graft-donor T cell macrochimerism in patients accompanied high graft-versus-host to host-versus-graft clonal ratios in allografts.

The germline V gene has CDR1 SGHRS and CDR2 YFSETQ. The CDR3 has 16 amino acids. V lost 0 bases and J 2 bases, leaving 13 bases between the germline ends. The assay was immunoSEQ multiplex PCR, and TCRdb's table has in-frame clones only and misses some. The table records roughly 89,000 clones, approximately 90% of them present only once. This receptor was taken from a human donor who received an intestinal transplant. Sequencing was performed on unstimulated CD4+ T cells sorted from spleen or lymph node cells, taken before intestinal transplant. The J gene is TRBJ2-3, the V gene TRBV5-1, with TRBD1 as a possible D gene (5 bases). The CDR3 sequence: CASSLETALNTDTQYF. CDR3 bases: TGCGCCAGCAGCTTGGAGACAGCCTTAAACACAGATACGCAGTATTTT.